A single sample gave rise to the 32 T cell receptor beta chains below, sequenced in a study of T-cell reconstitution after alpha-beta-depleted transplantation in children (dated by TCRdb to 2016 to 2017). The library was produced with PCR. This sample was sequenced with an Illumina HiSeq 2500. TCR library preparation used molecular barcoding, with unique molecular identifiers applied to normalize quantification of the TCRbeta repertoire. TCRdb reran the public reads through fastp at Q25 and MiXCR, keeping productive beta chains. Rows merge per CDR3 protein into single entries with the most common DNA and genes. The sample table holds around 530,000 distinct CDR3 sequences, of which about 33% were seen once. The ten largest clones capture 2% to 2.5% of the sample. The specimen was PBMCs from the stem cell graft donor, collected from the stem cell graft. The receptors were gathered from a human donor who donated a stem cell graft to a child with aplastic anemia.

This clonotype was counted many times. V gene TRBV29-1 combines with J gene TRBJ2-1; D possibly matches TRBD1 or TRBD2 (5 bases each). The CDR3 covers 9 residues. V shed 4 bases and J shed 13 bases, with 8 bases lying between them. The germline V gene has CDR1 SQVTM and CDR2 ANQGSEA. CDR3 protein: CSVGDGQFF. The DNA of the CDR3 is TGCAGCGTTGGGGACGGACAGTTCTTC.

This clonotype was seen more than once but under ten times. J is TRBJ2-2 and V is TRBV12-5, with D possibly being TRBD1 (5 bases). The CDR3 length is 16 residues. CDR1 is LGHNT and CDR2 is FRNRAP in the germline V gene. V was clipped by 0 bases and J by 0 bases, with 8 bases between them. The CDR3 DNA reads as TGTGCTAGTGGTTTGGTACAGGTGTCGAACACCGGGGAGCTGTTTTTT. It codes for CASGLVQVSNTGELFF. Looking up the rest from reference TRBV12-5 and TRBJ2-2 gives the full variable domain: DARVTQTPRHKVTEMGQEVTMRCQPILGHNTVFWYRQTMMQGLELLAYFRNRAPLDDSGMPKDRFSAEMPDATLATLKIQPSEPRDSAVYFCASGLVQVSNTGELFFGEGSRLTVL.

The rearrangement links TRBV6-1 to TRBJ2-3; D possibly corresponds to TRBD2 (5 bases). The CDR3 is made up of 14 amino acids. Germline loops: CDR1 MNHNS, CDR2 SASEGT. Trimming removed 6 bases at V and 7 bases at J, with 17 bases between. The CDR3 reads CASSDREGGHTQYF. Here the CDR3 DNA reads TGTGCCAGCAGCGACCGTGAGGGCGGGCATACGCAGTATTTT.

The rearrangement joins TRBV7-9 to TRBJ2-3; 8 bases are a match to TRBD2. Germline V gene data show CDR1 as SEHNR and CDR2 as FQNEAQ (reference sequence). The CDR3 totals 17 residues. After removal of 5 bases from V and 4 bases from J, the junction contained 14 bases not matched to a gene. CDR3 nucleotides: TGTGCCAGCAGCCGTGCCGGGGCTAGCGGGCGCCCAGATACGCAGTATTTT. Protein: CASSRAGASGRPDTQYF.

At least ten counts were recorded for this clonotype. The chain has TRBV15 and TRBJ2-4; D is unclear. The CDR3 length is 12 residues. Trimming pared 2 bases from V and 10 bases from J, leaving 9 bases between. Germline CDR1 is LNHNV and CDR2 is YYDKDF (reference sequence). DNA for the CDR3: TGTGCCACCAGCAGAACTGACGGGATTCAGTACTTC. Residues: CATSRTDGIQYF.

This clonotype occurred a few times. The chain is built from TRBV5-1 and TRBJ2-2; D is uncertain. Germline loops: CDR1 SGHRS, CDR2 YFSETQ. The V end lost 0 bases, the J end lost 8 bases, and 11 bases lay between the germline ends. This CDR3 has 14 residues. CDR3: CASSLGTTSGELFF. DNA for the CDR3: TGCGCCAGCAGCTTGGGTACTACGTCTGGGGAGCTGTTTTTT.

This rearrangement joins TRBV7-2 to TRBJ1-2; D not certain. V gave up 1 base and J gave up 0 bases, with 9 bases separating them. Germline-derived CDR1 and CDR2 are SGHTA and FQGNSA. The CDR3 is 15 residues long. The CDR3 DNA sequence: TGTGCCAGCAGCTTAGTTGGGGTGCCTAACTATGGCTACACCTTC. Protein sequence: CASSLVGVPNYGYTF.

This clonotype was counted only a few times. V and J are TRBV7-2 and TRBJ2-5, with D perhaps matching TRBD1 (6 bases). V was clipped by 4 bases and J by 1 base, with 19 bases between them. Germline CDR1 reads SGHTA; CDR2 reads FQGNSA. The CDR3 is 17 residues long. The CDR3 reads CASSSGRGLSLQETQYF. The CDR3 DNA reads as TGTGCCAGCAGCTCTGGCAGGGGCCTTAGCCTCCAAGAGACCCAGTACTTC.

The sample holds a few counts of this clonotype. The V gene is TRBV5-8, the J gene TRBJ1-2; possibly TRBD1 for D (5 bases). The CDR3 contains 15 residues. Germline CDR1 SGHTS, CDR2 YDEGEE. The V gene lost 3 bases and the J gene lost 7 bases, with 19 bases spanning the gap. In DNA, the CDR3 is TGTGCCAGCAGCTGGGGCCTGGGGGGTACAAGTGGCTACACCTTC. Its translation is CASSWGLGGTSGYTF.

This clonotype was observed a handful of times. The chain couples TRBV29-1 to TRBJ2-7, with 7 bases matching TRBD1. CDR3 length: 13 residues. Germline CDR1 is SQVTM and CDR2 is ANQGSEA. The V gene end was trimmed by 4 bases and the J gene end by 4 bases; junction bases not matched to a gene: 7. In nucleotides, the CDR3 is TGCAGCGTTGGCACAGGGGAAGTTTACGAGCAGTACTTC. Translation: CSVGTGEVYEQYF.

This clonotype was counted only a few times. The CDR3 loop is CASSSGLAASTDTQYF. For the CDR3, the DNA is TGTGCCAGCAGTTCCGGACTAGCGGCTAGCACAGATACGCAGTATTTT. This sequence joins TRBV11-3 and TRBJ2-3; TRBD2 matches at 10 bases. Germline assignment: CDR1 SGHNT and CDR2 YENEEA. The CDR3 covers 16 residues. Losses at the gene ends were 6 bases for V and 0 bases for J; bases not matched to a gene: 6.

The J gene is TRBJ1-5, the V gene TRBV7-2, with D possibly being TRBD1 (6 bases). CDR1 and CDR2 (germline): SGHTA, FQGNSA. V lost 1 base, J lost 5 bases, and 15 bases lay in between. The CDR3 is 16 residues long. The CDR3 spells CASSLVDRRVDQPQHF. CDR3 nucleotides: TGTGCCAGCAGCTTAGTGGACAGAAGAGTTGATCAGCCCCAGCATTTT.

The chain joins TRBV27 to TRBJ2-7, with D possibly TRBD1 on 6 matching bases. Between the trimmed V and J ends, which lost 4 bases and 3 bases, there was a span of 16 bases. Germline CDR1 is MNHEY and CDR2 is SMNVEV (reference sequence). This CDR3 contains 15 residues. CDR3 residues: CASSSAITGRYEQYF. CDR3 bases: TGTGCCAGCAGTTCGGCTATAACAGGGCGCTACGAGCAGTACTTC.

The chain is built from TRBV2 and TRBJ2-2, with D possibly matching TRBD1 (5 bases). This CDR3 spans 17 amino acids. Trimming removed 7 bases at V and 6 bases at J, with 24 bases between. Germline CDR1 is SNHLY and CDR2 is FYNNEI. In nucleotides, the CDR3 is TGTGCCAGCAATTGGGGAAACGCGCAGGGTCCTGCCGGGGAGCTGTTTTTT. This translates into CASNWGNAQGPAGELFF.

This clonotype was seen only a few times. The chain employs TRBV30 and TRBJ2-7, with D perhaps assigned TRBD1 or TRBD2 (6 bases each). The CDR3 runs to 13 residues. Trimming stripped 1 base from V and 5 bases from J, with 12 bases between. The germline V gene encodes CDR1 GTSNPN and CDR2 SVGIG (reference sequence). The CDR3 region is CAWSEGGPNEQYF. CDR3 DNA sequence: TGTGCCTGGAGTGAGGGGGGTCCCAACGAGCAGTACTTC.

The chain carries TRBV20-1 and TRBJ2-7; D might be TRBD1 or TRBD2, each matching 5 bases. Trimming took 0 bases from V and 4 from J, leaving 13 bases between them. The CDR3 has 14 amino acids. Per germline, CDR1 DFQATT and CDR2 SNEGSKA (reference sequence). CDR3 sequence reads: CSARDPGTGYEQYF. The CDR3 DNA is TGCAGTGCTAGAGACCCCGGGACCGGTTACGAGCAGTACTTC.

This clonotype has only one observation. The V call is TRBV5-1, the J call TRBJ2-7; D possibly matches TRBD1 or TRBD2 (5 bases each). V was clipped by 5 bases and J by 5 bases, with 14 bases between them. The CDR3 loop spans 13 amino acids. CDR1 and CDR2 (germline): SGHRS, YFSETQ. The CDR3 here is CASRKGTWDEQYF. In DNA form, the CDR3 reads TGCGCCAGCAGAAAGGGGACCTGGGACGAGCAGTACTTC. The full variable domain, in which reference TRBV5-1 and TRBJ2-7 provide the parts outside the CDR3, is KAGVTQTPRYLIKTRGQQVTLSCSPISGHRSVSWYQQTPGQGLQFLFEYFSETQRNKGNFPGRFSGRQFSNSRSEMNVSTLELGDSALYLCASRKGTWDEQYFGPGTRLTVT.

This clonotype was counted between two and nine times. This chain connects TRBV14 to TRBJ2-1; D gene ambiguous. This CDR3 has 13 amino acids. With 5 bases removed from V and 7 bases from J, the gap between germline ends came to 12 bases. The germline V gene has CDR1 SGHDN and CDR2 FVKESK. The DNA of the CDR3 is TGTGCCAGCAGCTCCGACACCCGAAATGAGCAGTTCTTC. Protein sequence: CASSSDTRNEQFF.

This clonotype was seen more than once but under ten times. The chain has TRBV7-2 and TRBJ2-7; 8 nucleotides match TRBD1. CDR1 is SGHTA and CDR2 is FQGNSA in the germline V gene. The ends lost 4 bases at V and 2 bases at J; junction bases unmatched: 4. The CDR3 sequence is 14 residues long. CDR3 nucleotide sequence: TGTGCCAGCAGCTGGACAGGGCTACCCTACGAGCAGTACGTC. Translated, it gives CASSWTGLPYEQYV.

The V and J genes are TRBV4-3 and TRBJ2-3, with 8 bases lining up with TRBD1. V dropped 0 bases and J dropped 5; count of bases not matched to a gene: 7. The CDR3 is 16 residues long. CDR1 and CDR2 from the germline V gene are LGHNA and YSLEER. The CDR3 is CASSQELTGGLDTQYF. The CDR3 DNA reads TGCGCCAGCAGCCAAGAGTTAACAGGGGGGCTAGATACGCAGTATTTT.

J is TRBJ2-3 and V is TRBV18; possibly TRBD2 for D (5 bases). V lost 6 bases, J lost 1 base, and 14 bases lay in between. Germline V CDR1 and CDR2: KGHSH, LQKENI. CDR3 length: 15 residues. The DNA for the CDR3 is TGTGCCAGCTCCCCTTTAAGTAGCGGCACAGATACGCAGTATTTT. This gives the protein CASSPLSSGTDTQYF.

This clonotype was counted only a few times. This chain connects TRBV11-2 to TRBJ2-3; D ambiguous. The V end was cut by 5 bases, the J end by 2 bases, with 8 bases between. This CDR3 is 13 amino acids long. Germline assignment: CDR1 SGHAT and CDR2 FQNNGV. The CDR3 nucleotides read TGTGCCAGCAGCCACTCGGACACAGATACGCAGTATTTT. The encoded protein is CASSHSDTDTQYF.

This rearrangement joins TRBV7-2 to TRBJ2-3; D might be TRBD2 (6 bases). CDR1 is SGHTA and CDR2 is FQGNSA in the germline V gene. The CDR3 is 17 residues long. Trimming took 6 bases from V and 4 from J, leaving 23 bases between them. This CDR3 reads CASRPFLGRPGADTQYF. The CDR3 nucleotides read TGTGCCAGCAGACCCTTCTTGGGCCGGCCGGGGGCAGATACGCAGTATTTT.

The gene calls are TRBV4-3 and TRBJ1-1, with D possibly TRBD1 on 5 matching bases. Germline V gives CDR1 LGHNA, CDR2 YSLEER. The CDR3 spans 16 residues. Trimming stripped 0 bases from V and 0 bases from J, with 11 bases between. The CDR3 sequence is CASSQDRAGMNTEAFF. CDR3 sequence (DNA): TGCGCCAGCAGCCAAGATCGCGCAGGGATGAACACTGAAGCTTTCTTT.

This clonotype was recorded a few times. The genes are TRBV20-1 and TRBJ2-2; 7 bases line up with TRBD2. Trimming cost V 7 bases and J 5 bases; bases outside gene matches: 7. The CDR3 is 13 residues long. Looked up from germline, CDR1 is DFQATT and CDR2 is SNEGSKA (reference sequence). DNA for the CDR3: TGCAGTGGGGCGGGAGTGGAGACCGGGGAGCTGTTTTTT. It codes for CSGAGVETGELFF.

This clonotype came up a few times. The genes are TRBV29-1 and TRBJ2-3; 11 nucleotides agree with TRBD2. Per the germline V gene, CDR1 is SQVTM and CDR2 is ANQGSEA. V trimming: 3 bases; J trimming: 5 bases; junction bases outside the gene matches: 7. The CDR3 runs to 15 residues. CDR3 loop: CSVDLTSGRRDTQYF. In DNA, the CDR3 is TGCAGCGTTGATCTCACTAGCGGGAGAAGAGATACGCAGTATTTT.

The chain recombines TRBV10-3 with TRBJ1-1, with D unresolved. CDR1 is ENHRY and CDR2 is SYGVKD in the germline V gene. This CDR3 is built from 13 residues. Trimming pared 6 bases from V and 1 base from J, leaving 9 bases between. The CDR3 is CAISLGSNTEAFF. CDR3 in DNA: TGTGCCATCAGCCTGGGGTCGAACACTGAAGCTTTCTTT.

This clonotype was seen a handful of times. The rearrangement links TRBV6-5 to TRBJ1-4, with D possibly being TRBD1 (5 bases). V dropped 2 bases and J dropped 7 bases, with 14 bases sitting between them. Germline V gives CDR1 MNHEY, CDR2 SVGAGI. CDR3 size: 15 residues. The CDR3 DNA reads TGTGCCAGCAGTTACCTAAGGACATTCAGTGAAAAACTGTTTTTT. It encodes CASSYLRTFSEKLFF.

The chain uses TRBV11-2 and TRBJ2-2; tentatively, D is TRBD2 (6 bases). The V end was cut by 5 bases, the J end by 4 bases, with 11 bases between. CDR3 length equals 14 residues. Germline CDR1 SGHAT, CDR2 FQNNGV. CDR3 amino acids: CASSLASVTGELFF. The CDR3 DNA follows: TGTGCCAGCAGCCTGGCTAGCGTCACCGGGGAGCTGTTTTTT.

The chain links TRBV7-2 to TRBJ2-1; D may be TRBD1 (8 bases). This CDR3 is built from 15 residues. The V gene lost 4 bases and the J gene lost 8 bases, with 18 bases spanning the gap. Germline-derived CDR1 and CDR2 are SGHTA and FQGNSA. The CDR3 coding sequence is TGTGCCAGCAGCTGGGGGGGGACAGGTTGGGATGAGCAGTTCTTC. It yields the protein CASSWGGTGWDEQFF. Looking up the rest from reference TRBV7-2 and TRBJ2-1 gives the full variable domain: GAGVSQSPSNKVTEKGKDVELRCDPISGHTALYWYRQSLGQGLEFLIYFQGNSAPDKSGLPSDRFSAERTGGSVSTLTIQRTQQEDSAVYLCASSWGGTGWDEQFFGPGTRLTVL.

This clonotype was seen ten or more times. This chain connects TRBV7-6 to TRBJ2-3; D is unresolved. Germline V gene data show CDR1 as SGHVS and CDR2 as FNYEAQ. Between the trimmed V and J ends, which lost 5 bases and 4 bases, there was a span of 7 bases. This CDR3 spans 12 amino acids. The CDR3 nucleotides read TGTGCCAGCAGCGGGCAGGCAGATACGCAGTATTTT. It codes for CASSGQADTQYF.

The chain couples TRBV27 to TRBJ2-6; maybe TRBD1 (6 bases). This CDR3 spans 18 amino acids. Trimming cost V 2 bases and J 0 bases, with 14 bases left between them. The germline CDR1 and CDR2 sequences are MNHEY and SMNVEV (reference sequence). The CDR3, as DNA: TGTGCCAGCAGTTTAAACACAGGGATAAACTCTGGGGCCAACGTCCTGACTTTC. Amino acid sequence: CASSLNTGINSGANVLTF.